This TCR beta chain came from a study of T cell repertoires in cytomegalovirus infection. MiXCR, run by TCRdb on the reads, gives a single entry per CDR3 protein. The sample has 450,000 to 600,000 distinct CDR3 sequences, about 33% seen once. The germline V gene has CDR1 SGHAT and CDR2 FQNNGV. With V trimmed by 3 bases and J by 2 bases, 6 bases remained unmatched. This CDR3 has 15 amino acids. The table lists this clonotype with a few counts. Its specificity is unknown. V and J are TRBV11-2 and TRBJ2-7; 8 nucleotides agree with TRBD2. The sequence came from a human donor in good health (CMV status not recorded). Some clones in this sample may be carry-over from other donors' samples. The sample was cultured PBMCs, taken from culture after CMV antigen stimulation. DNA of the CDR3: TGTGCCAGCAGCTTCCGACGGGGACTAGCCTACGAGCAGTACTTC. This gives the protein CASSFRRGLAYEQYF.